The next 31 T cell receptor beta chains were all read from a single sample in a study of PD-1 blockade in classical Hodgkin lymphoma. Only in-frame clones appear in the TCRdb table, and some are missing; sequencing was by immunoSEQ multiplex PCR. The table includes over 70,000 clones, less than 95% detected once. Time point given: cycle 4 day 1 (C4D1), after more than five weeks of nivolumab. There was relapse after autologous stem cell transplantation in every patient, and there was variation in brentuximab vedotin exposure. The sample here was peripheral blood mononuclear cells (PBMCs), taken before the fourth cycle of nivolumab. The receptors derive from a human donor with classical Hodgkin lymphoma.

The CDR3 DNA is TGCGCCAGCAGCTTACGGACAGGGGGGGAGACTGAAGCTTTCTTT. It yields the protein CASSLRTGGETEAFF. This chain uses TRBV5-1 with TRBJ1-1, with TRBD1 matching over 10 bases. Per the germline V gene, CDR1 is SGHRS and CDR2 is YFSETQ. V gave up 2 bases and J gave up 5 bases; unmatched junction bases: 6. The CDR3 contains 15 residues.

The chain employs TRBV6-4 and TRBJ2-1; D is unclear. Trimming removed 4 bases from V and 6 bases from J, with 16 bases in between. CDR1 and CDR2 (germline): MRHNA, SNTAGT. The CDR3 covers 15 residues. The CDR3: CASSAVASFINEQFF. The DNA for the CDR3 is TGTGCCAGCAGTGCGGTAGCTTCATTCATCAATGAGCAGTTCTTC.

The chain joins TRBV7-2 to TRBJ1-2, with 8 bases that match TRBD1. The CDR3 spans 15 residues. V was clipped by 3 bases and J by 5 bases; unmatched bases: 8. CDR1 SGHTA and CDR2 FQGNSA come from the germline V gene. The CDR3 loop reads CASSFRQGSAYGYTF. The CDR3 nucleotides are TGTGCCAGCAGCTTCCGACAGGGGAGCGCTTATGGCTACACCTTC.

The genes are TRBV6-1 and TRBJ1-5, with unresolved D. The CDR3 sequence is 11 residues long. V lost 3 bases and J lost 5, with 2 bases in between. CDR1 and CDR2 (germline): MNHNS, SASEGT. CDR3 region: CASSDYQPQHF. The CDR3 DNA follows: TGTGCCAGCAGTGACTATCAGCCCCAGCATTTT.

This clone came up a few times. This chain connects TRBV7-2 to TRBJ1-6, with a possible D match to TRBD1 (5 bases). V lost 5 bases to trimming and J lost 8 bases, with 13 bases between them. CDR1 and CDR2 (germline): SGHTA, FQGNSA. This CDR3 region has 14 residues. Written as DNA, the CDR3 is TGTGCCAGCAGCGCCCAGGGCTCCGATTCACCCCTCCACTTT. Protein sequence: CASSAQGSDSPLHF. The full variable domain, its missing parts supplied by reference TRBV7-2 and TRBJ1-6, is GAGVSQSPSNKVTEKGKDVELRCDPISGHTALYWYRQSLGQGLEFLIYFQGNSAPDKSGLPSDRFSAERTGGSVSTLTIQRTQQEDSAVYLCASSAQGSDSPLHFGNGTRLTVT.

With regard to this clone: Because the CDR3's place on the DNA is in doubt, the DNA is left out and the CDR3 is given as listed by TCRdb. V usage is TRBV18 and J usage is TRBJ1-2; the table's D call, TRBD1, was not checked against the DNA. Germline CDR1 and CDR2: KGHSH and LQKENI. The CDR3 adds up to 15 amino acids, both ends counted. The chain's CDR3 is CASSNQGFGQGASTF.

The chain has TRBV7-6 and TRBJ2-1; unclear D gene. Trimming pared 5 bases from V and 0 bases from J, leaving 20 bases between. The germline V gene has CDR1 SGHVS and CDR2 FNYEAQ. The CDR3 runs to 18 residues. CDR3 loop: CASSPFVTDLSSYNEQFF. As DNA, the CDR3 is TGTGCCAGCAGCCCTTTCGTCACAGACCTAAGCTCCTACAATGAGCAGTTCTTC.

This clone occurred once. V is TRBV25-1 and J is TRBJ2-3, with D unresolved. The CDR3 totals 14 residues. V lost 1 base and J 4 bases, leaving 9 bases between the germline ends. CDR1 is MGHDK, CDR2 SYGVNS, per germline. CDR3 sequence: CASSEFGRADTQYF. The CDR3 region has the DNA TGTGCCAGCAGTGAATTCGGACGGGCAGATACGCAGTATTTT. The complete variable domain, with remaining parts taken from reference TRBV25-1 and TRBJ2-3, reads EADIYQTPRYLVIGTGKKITLECSQTMGHDKMYWYQQDPGMELHLIHYSYGVNSTEKGDLSSESTVSRIRTEHFPLTLESARPSHTSQYLCASSEFGRADTQYFGPGTRLTVL.

The rearrangement joins TRBV27 to TRBJ2-7; no clear D gene. The CDR3 spans 13 residues. The germline V gene encodes CDR1 MNHEY and CDR2 SMNVEV (reference sequence). The V end lost 6 bases, the J end lost 1 base, and 10 bases lay between the germline ends. The CDR3 reads CASSPQGSYEQYF. CDR3 nucleotide sequence: TGTGCCAGCAGCCCACAAGGATCCTACGAGCAGTACTTC.

The rearrangement joins TRBV7-3 to TRBJ2-1, with 7 positions matching TRBD1. Per germline, CDR1 SGHTA and CDR2 FQGTGA. The CDR3 runs 16 residues. The V and J ends lost 5 bases and 6 bases, in that order; junction bases with no gene match: 13. The CDR3 is CASSVESGGSFNEQFF. The CDR3, as DNA: TGTGCCAGCAGCGTAGAATCAGGGGGTAGTTTCAATGAGCAGTTCTTC.

This clone occurred many times. This chain links TRBV29-1 with TRBJ1-2; 9 bases are a match to TRBD1. Trimming removed 7 bases from V and 3 bases from J; junction bases left unmatched: 9. Germline V gene sequence: CDR1 SQVTM, CDR2 ANQGSEA. The CDR3 is made up of 14 amino acids. CDR3 sequence reads: CSEDRDRDHYGYTF. CDR3 sequence (DNA): TGCAGCGAAGACCGGGACAGGGACCACTATGGCTACACCTTC.

V and J are TRBV11-2 and TRBJ1-1; 8 positions match TRBD1. The CDR3 contains 14 residues. From germline, CDR1 is SGHAT and CDR2 FQNNGV. Germline trimming cut 4 bases from V and 7 bases from J; bases unmatched to any gene: 8. The CDR3 bases are TGTGCCAGCAGCTCAAGAGGGACAGGCGATGAAGCTTTCTTT. The encoded protein is CASSSRGTGDEAFF.

CDR3 protein: CASSKELDSYNEQFF. The CDR3 DNA reads TGTGCCAGCAGTAAAGAGCTCGATTCCTACAATGAGCAGTTCTTC. The J gene is TRBJ2-1, the V gene TRBV25-1; D is unclear. Trimming removed 5 bases at V and 1 base at J, with 12 bases between. The CDR3 extends over 15 amino acids. From germline, CDR1 is MGHDK and CDR2 SYGVNS.

The chain links TRBV6-5 to TRBJ2-5; TRBD1 is a possible D gene (6 bases). The germline CDR1 and CDR2 sequences are MNHEY and SVGAGI. Trimming cost V 5 bases and J 0 bases, with 7 bases left between them. The CDR3 totals 13 residues. CDR3 sequence: CASSRGYQETQYF. Written as DNA, the CDR3 is TGTGCCAGCAGTAGGGGGTACCAAGAGACCCAGTACTTC.

The count of this clone is one. The chain joins TRBV4-3 to TRBJ1-5; D remains unclear. V shed 0 bases and J shed 5 bases, with 14 bases lying between them. This CDR3 is built from 16 residues. Per germline, CDR1 LGHNA and CDR2 YSLEER. CDR3 in amino acids: CASSQDRTRAYQPQHF. The DNA for the CDR3 is TGCGCCAGCAGCCAAGATCGAACAAGGGCCTATCAGCCCCAGCATTTT.

J is TRBJ2-3 and V is TRBV18; TRBD2 matches at 12 bases. J lost 5 bases, V lost 6 bases, and 3 bases had no gene match. The germline V gene has CDR1 KGHSH and CDR2 LQKENI. The CDR3 runs to 14 residues. The CDR3 here is CASSQTSGGDTQYF. DNA of the CDR3: TGTGCCAGCTCCCAGACTAGCGGGGGAGATACGCAGTATTTT.

This clone was observed a handful of times. V is TRBV29-1 and J is TRBJ2-1; D is undetermined. Germline V gives CDR1 SQVTM, CDR2 ANQGSEA. V gave up 6 bases and J gave up 3 bases, with 6 bases separating them. CDR3 length: 11 residues. CDR3 coding DNA: TGCAGCGTGGACGTCTACAATGAGCAGTTCTTC. Translating gives CSVDVYNEQFF.

The rearrangement links TRBV7-3 to TRBJ2-3, with 14 bases that match TRBD2. The V segment lost 5 bases and the J segment 5 bases; nucleotides outside the gene matches: 15. CDR1 and CDR2 (germline): SGHTA, FQGTGA. This CDR3 comprises 19 residues. The CDR3 here is CASSPIARTSGGIGDTQYF. Written as DNA, the CDR3 is TGTGCCAGCAGCCCAATCGCTAGGACTAGCGGGGGGATTGGAGATACGCAGTATTTT.

This clone was detected a few times. The chain has TRBV5-4 and TRBJ2-2; 7 bases fit TRBD2. J lost 7 bases, V lost 0 bases, and 3 bases had no gene match. Germline V gene sequence: CDR1 SGHNT, CDR2 YYREEE (reference sequence). The CDR3 contains 14 residues. CDR3 amino acids: CASSLGTRSGELFF. The DNA for the CDR3 is TGTGCCAGCAGCTTGGGGACTAGAAGCGGGGAGCTGTTTTTT.

This clone showed up just once. This chain links TRBV27 with TRBJ2-1; 11 bases map to TRBD2. The CDR3 has 20 residues. V lost 3 bases and J lost 4; bases outside the gene matches: 17. Looked up from germline, CDR1 is MNHEY and CDR2 is SMNVEV (reference sequence). For the CDR3, the DNA is TGTGCCAGCAGTTTCCCTCGCCCAGGGCTAGCGGGGGGTCGGTACAATGAGCAGTTCTTC. Protein sequence: CASSFPRPGLAGGRYNEQFF.

This chain links TRBV30 with TRBJ1-2, with 7 bases lining up with TRBD1. With 4 bases clipped from V and 0 bases from J, the junction kept 14 bases outside the gene matches. The CDR3 consists of 17 residues. Germline V gene sequence: CDR1 GTSNPN, CDR2 SVGIG (reference sequence). CDR3 in amino acids: CAWTGGVEVPANYGYTF. As DNA, the CDR3 is TGTGCCTGGACAGGGGGTGTGGAGGTTCCAGCTAACTATGGCTACACCTTC.

V and J are TRBV19 and TRBJ2-7, with D possibly being TRBD1 (5 bases). Trimming took off 2 bases at V and 0 bases at J, with 11 bases between the two ends. The CDR3 covers 15 residues. Germline V CDR1 and CDR2: LNHDA, SQIVND (reference sequence). CDR3 loop: CASSISTGASYEQYF. DNA for the CDR3: TGTGCCAGTAGTATAAGCACAGGCGCCTCCTACGAGCAGTACTTC.

This chain connects TRBV7-2 to TRBJ2-7; D perhaps matches TRBD2 (6 bases). The CDR3 is 15 residues long. Trimming left V 5 bases short and J 5 bases short, with 19 bases between. CDR1 is SGHTA, CDR2 FQGNSA, per germline. CDR3 in amino acids: CASSGGSSARHEQYF. CDR3 DNA sequence: TGTGCCAGCAGCGGCGGTTCTAGCGCCCGTCACGAGCAGTACTTC.

The gene calls are TRBV19 and TRBJ1-1; TRBD1 is a possible D gene (6 bases). Germline V CDR1 and CDR2: LNHDA, SQIVND (reference sequence). There are 14 residues in the CDR3. V was cut by 2 bases and J by 2 bases, with 9 bases left in between. The CDR3 DNA is TGTGCCAGTAGTATACTGGGGACAAACACTGAAGCTTTCTTT. This translates into CASSILGTNTEAFF. The full variable domain, in which reference TRBV19 and TRBJ1-1 provide the parts outside the CDR3, is DGGITQSPKYLFRKEGQNVTLSCEQNLNHDAMYWYRQDPGQGLRLIYYSQIVNDFQKGDIAEGYSVSREKKESFPLTVTSAQKNPTAFYLCASSILGTNTEAFFGQGTRLTVV.

V usage is TRBV7-9 and J usage is TRBJ1-1; D unresolved. The germline V gene encodes CDR1 SEHNR and CDR2 FQNEAQ (reference sequence). V lost 2 bases, J lost 1 base, and 5 bases lay in between. The CDR3 runs to 13 residues. Here the CDR3 DNA reads TGTGCCAGCAGCTTACCGACGAACACTGAAGCTTTCTTT. Its translation is CASSLPTNTEAFF.

This clone has just one count. The chain carries TRBV28 and TRBJ1-1; no clear D. The CDR3 runs to 12 residues. Germline loops: CDR1 MDHEN, CDR2 SYDVKM. Trimming shortened V by 6 bases and J by 5 bases, and 10 bases separated the two germline ends. The CDR3 DNA sequence: TGTGCCAGCAGCAACTATGGGACTGAAGCTTTCTTT. The encoded protein is CASSNYGTEAFF.

V and J are TRBV7-2 and TRBJ2-7; D might be TRBD2 (7 bases). The CDR3 has 16 residues. Germline V lookup: CDR1 SGHTA, CDR2 FQGNSA. V shed 3 bases and J shed 2 bases, with 17 bases lying between them. CDR3 coding DNA: TGTGCCAGCAGCTTCTCTCCTGGCGGGGGCGCCTACGAGCAGTACTTC. Encoded protein: CASSFSPGGGAYEQYF.

This clone was observed a few times. The V call is TRBV9, the J call TRBJ1-5; no clear D. Germline lookup yields CDR1 SGDLS and CDR2 YYNGEE. This CDR3 has 14 residues. Trimming pared 0 bases from V and 0 bases from J, leaving 4 bases between. In DNA, the CDR3 is TGTGCCAGCAGCGTAGACCCTAGCAATCAGCCCCAGCATTTT. It is translated as CASSVDPSNQPQHF. The variable domain in full, with the rest retrieved from reference TRBV9 and TRBJ1-5, is DSGVTQTPKHLITATGQRVTLRCSPRSGDLSVYWYQQSLDQGLQFLIQYYNGEERAKGNILERFSAQQFPDLHSELNLSSLELGDSALYFCASSVDPSNQPQHFGDGTRLSIL.

The J gene is TRBJ1-4, the V gene TRBV28; 9 bases map to TRBD1. The CDR3 is 14 amino acids. Losses at the gene ends were 2 bases for V and 7 bases for J; bases not matched to a gene: 2. CDR1 is MDHEN and CDR2 is SYDVKM in the germline V gene. The CDR3 DNA sequence: TGTGCCAGCAGTTTAAACAGGGGGCTTGAAAAACTGTTTTTT. It is translated as CASSLNRGLEKLFF.

The gene calls are TRBV19 and TRBJ2-5; 7 bases align to TRBD2. Germline values: CDR1 LNHDA, CDR2 SQIVND (reference sequence). This CDR3 spans 15 amino acids. J lost 2 bases, V lost 11 bases, and 14 bases had no gene match. The CDR3 loop is CAQGGKGARQETQYF. CDR3 bases: TGTGCCCAGGGAGGGAAAGGGGCGAGGCAAGAGACCCAGTACTTC.

The J gene is TRBJ2-7, the V gene TRBV7-3; 9 nucleotides align to TRBD2. This CDR3 spans 15 amino acids. Losses at the gene ends were 4 bases for V and 6 bases for J; bases not matched to a gene: 10. CDR1 SGHTA and CDR2 FQGTGA come from the germline V gene. The CDR3 DNA sequence: TGTGCCAGCAGCTCAGTGTTAGCGGGGGCCTCCGAGCAGTACTTC. Its protein is CASSSVLAGASEQYF.